Given below is one T cell receptor beta chain in context. This entry belongs to a study of blood T cell repertoires in COVID-19. About the research overall: Acute-phase and convalescent COVID-19 samples originated in the United States, Italy and Spain. In each case, the material was cDNA or gDNA derived from T cells, B-cell-depleted T cells, or PBMCs.

Methods used by the authors: It was from reference gene primer amplification that nucleated cell counts were estimated. The protocol was immunoSEQ multiplex PCR, while the TCRdb copy is restricted to in-frame clones and leaves out a portion. V, J and clone size are those of that table, while D and trimming were read from the DNA. The repertoire holds 100,000 to 150,000 clones, with around 80% as singletons. V lost 8 bases, J lost 5 bases, and 10 bases stayed unmatched. Looked up from germline, CDR1 is MNHEY and CDR2 is SVGAGI. The CDR3 is 15 amino acids. The V and J genes are TRBV6-5 and TRBJ2-1; 9 bases agree with TRBD1. The specimen sequenced was peripheral blood. The clonotype comes from a man in his forties or fifties with active or convalescent COVID-19. As DNA, the CDR3 is TGTGCCAGCGACGAGGGACAGGGAAACGACAATGAGCAGTTCTTC. Translating gives CASDEGQGNDNEQFF.